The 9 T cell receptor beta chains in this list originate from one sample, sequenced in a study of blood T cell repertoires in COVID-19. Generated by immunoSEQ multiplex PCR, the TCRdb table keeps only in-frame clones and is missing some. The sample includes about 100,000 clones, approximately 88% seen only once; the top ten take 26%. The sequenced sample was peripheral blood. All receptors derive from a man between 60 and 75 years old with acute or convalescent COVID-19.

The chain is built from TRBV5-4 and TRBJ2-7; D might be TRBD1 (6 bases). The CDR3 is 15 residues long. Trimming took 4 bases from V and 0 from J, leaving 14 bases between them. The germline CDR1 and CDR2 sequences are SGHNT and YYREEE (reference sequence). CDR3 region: CASSRQATSSYEQYF. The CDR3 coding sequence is TGTGCCAGCAGCCGACAGGCGACGAGCTCCTACGAGCAGTACTTC.

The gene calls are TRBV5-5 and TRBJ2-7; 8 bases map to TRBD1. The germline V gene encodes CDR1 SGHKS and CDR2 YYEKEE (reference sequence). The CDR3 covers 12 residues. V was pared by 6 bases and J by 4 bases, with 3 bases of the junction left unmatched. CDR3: CASTGQGYEQYV. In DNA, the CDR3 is TGTGCCAGCACTGGACAGGGATACGAGCAGTACGTC.

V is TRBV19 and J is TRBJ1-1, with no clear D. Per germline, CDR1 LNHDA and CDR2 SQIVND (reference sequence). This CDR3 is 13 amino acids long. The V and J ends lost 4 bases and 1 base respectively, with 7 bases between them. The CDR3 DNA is TGTGCCAGTAGTAGACACGGGAACACTGAAGCTTTCTTT. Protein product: CASSRHGNTEAFF.

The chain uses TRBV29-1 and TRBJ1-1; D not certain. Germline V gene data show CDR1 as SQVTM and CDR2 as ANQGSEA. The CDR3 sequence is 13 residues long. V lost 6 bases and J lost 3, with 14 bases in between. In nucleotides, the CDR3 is TGCAGCGTAGGAGATGACGGGTACACTGAAGCTTTCTTT. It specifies CSVGDDGYTEAFF.

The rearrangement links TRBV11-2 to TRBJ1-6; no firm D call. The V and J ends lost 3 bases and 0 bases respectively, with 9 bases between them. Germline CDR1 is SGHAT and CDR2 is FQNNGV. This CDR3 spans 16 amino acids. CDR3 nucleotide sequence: TGTGCCAGCAGCTTGTTGTGGAGCTCCTATAATTCACCCCTCCACTTT. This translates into CASSLLWSSYNSPLHF. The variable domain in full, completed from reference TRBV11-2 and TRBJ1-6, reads EAGVAQSPRYKIIEKRQSVAFWCNPISGHATLYWYQQILGQGPKLLIQFQNNGVVDDSQLPKDRFSAERLKGVDSTLKIQPAKLEDSAVYLCASSLLWSSYNSPLHFGNGTRLTVT.

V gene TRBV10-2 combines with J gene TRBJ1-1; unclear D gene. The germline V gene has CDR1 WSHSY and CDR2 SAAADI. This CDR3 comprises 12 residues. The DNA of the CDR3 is TGCGCTATTCATAAAGGAGGCGCTGAAGCTTTCTTT. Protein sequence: CAIHKGGAEAFF.

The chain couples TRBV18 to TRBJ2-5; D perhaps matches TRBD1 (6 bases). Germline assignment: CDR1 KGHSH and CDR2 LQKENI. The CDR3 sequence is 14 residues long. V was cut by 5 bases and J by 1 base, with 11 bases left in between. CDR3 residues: CASSGGQFQETQYF. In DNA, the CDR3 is TGTGCCAGCTCAGGAGGACAGTTCCAAGAGACCCAGTACTTC.

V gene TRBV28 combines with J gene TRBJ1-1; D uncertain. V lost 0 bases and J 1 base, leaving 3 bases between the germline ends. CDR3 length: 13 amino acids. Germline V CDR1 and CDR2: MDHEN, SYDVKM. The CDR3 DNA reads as TGTGCCAGCAGTTTATGGGCGAACACTGAAGCTTTCTTT. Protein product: CASSLWANTEAFF.

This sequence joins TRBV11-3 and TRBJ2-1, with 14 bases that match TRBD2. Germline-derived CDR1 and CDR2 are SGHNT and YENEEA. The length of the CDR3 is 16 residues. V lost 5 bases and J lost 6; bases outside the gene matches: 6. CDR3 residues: CASSLPGLAGANEQFF. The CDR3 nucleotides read TGTGCCAGCAGCCTACCGGGACTAGCGGGAGCCAATGAGCAGTTCTTC.